This T cell receptor beta chain stems from a study of T-cell reconstitution after alpha-beta-depleted transplantation in children. V lost 3 bases and J 6 bases, leaving 20 bases between the germline ends. CDR1 is SGHRS and CDR2 is YFSETQ in the germline V gene. This CDR3 spans 16 amino acids. The table lists this clonotype with many counts. Unique molecular identifiers tagged the TCRbeta library. TCRdb called the PCR reads again in MiXCR, with one record for every CDR3 protein. Seen here are some 350,000 distinct CDR3 sequences, about 9.4% observed once, and the top ten hold around 2.3%. This sequence joins TRBV5-1 and TRBJ2-3; D is tentatively TRBD1 or TRBD2 (6 bases each). This material consisted of PBMCs from the stem cell graft donor, taken from the stem cell graft. The TCR originated in a human donor who donated a stem cell graft to a child with acute lymphoblastic leukemia. CDR3 in amino acids: CASSSTGLIPGDTQYF. The CDR3 DNA is TGCGCCAGCAGCTCGACAGGACTAATACCGGGGGATACGCAGTATTTT.